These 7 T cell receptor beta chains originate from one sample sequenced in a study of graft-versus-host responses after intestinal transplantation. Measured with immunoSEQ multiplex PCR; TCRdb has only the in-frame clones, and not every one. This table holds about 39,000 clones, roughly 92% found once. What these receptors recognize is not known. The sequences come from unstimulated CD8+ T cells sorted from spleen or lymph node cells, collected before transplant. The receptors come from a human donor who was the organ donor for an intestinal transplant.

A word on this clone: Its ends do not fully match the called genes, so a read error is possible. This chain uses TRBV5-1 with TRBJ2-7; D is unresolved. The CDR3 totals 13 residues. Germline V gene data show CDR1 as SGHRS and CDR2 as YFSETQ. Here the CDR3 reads CASSFPSSHEQYF. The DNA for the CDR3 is TGCGCCAGCAGCTTTCCCAGCTCCCACGAGCAGTACTTC. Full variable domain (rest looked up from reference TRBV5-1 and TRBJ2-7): KAGVTQTPRYLIKTRGQQVTLSCSPISGHRSVSWYQQTPGQGLQFLFEYFSETQRNKGNFPGRFSGRQFSNSRSEMNVSTLELGDSALYLCASSFPSSHEQYFGPGTRLTVT.

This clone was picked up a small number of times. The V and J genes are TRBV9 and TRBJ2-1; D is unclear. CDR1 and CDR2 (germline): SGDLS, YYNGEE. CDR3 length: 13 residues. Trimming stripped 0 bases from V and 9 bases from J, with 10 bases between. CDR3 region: CASSVGGFGEQFF. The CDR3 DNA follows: TGTGCCAGCAGCGTAGGGGGATTCGGTGAGCAGTTCTTC.

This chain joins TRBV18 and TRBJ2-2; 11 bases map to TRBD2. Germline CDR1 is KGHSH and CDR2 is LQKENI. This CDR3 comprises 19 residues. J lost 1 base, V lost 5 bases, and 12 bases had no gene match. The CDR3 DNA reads TGTGCCAGCTCAAGGGACAGGGAACTAGCGGGAGAGAACACCGGGGAGCTGTTTTTT. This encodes CASSRDRELAGENTGELFF.

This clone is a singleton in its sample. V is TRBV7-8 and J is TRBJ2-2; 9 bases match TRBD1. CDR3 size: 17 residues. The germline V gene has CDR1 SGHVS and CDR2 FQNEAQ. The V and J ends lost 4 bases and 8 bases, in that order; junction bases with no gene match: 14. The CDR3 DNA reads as TGTGCCAGCAGCTCCCTTGGGCGACAGGGGGTATCGGGGGAGCTGTTTTTT. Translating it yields CASSSLGRQGVSGELFF.

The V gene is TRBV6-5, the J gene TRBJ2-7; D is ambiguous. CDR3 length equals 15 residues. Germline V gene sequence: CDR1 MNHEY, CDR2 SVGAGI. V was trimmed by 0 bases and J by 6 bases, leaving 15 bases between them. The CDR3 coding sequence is TGTGCCAGCAGTTACTCGATTATAGGGTCTTCCGAGCAGTACTTC. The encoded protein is CASSYSIIGSSEQYF.

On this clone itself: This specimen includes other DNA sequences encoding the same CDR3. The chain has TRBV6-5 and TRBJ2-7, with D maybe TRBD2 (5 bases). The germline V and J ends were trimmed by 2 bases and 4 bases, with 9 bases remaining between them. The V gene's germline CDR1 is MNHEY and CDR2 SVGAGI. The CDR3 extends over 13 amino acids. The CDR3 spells CASSYGRAYEQYF. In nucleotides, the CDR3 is TGTGCCAGCAGTTACGGGAGAGCTTACGAGCAGTACTTC.

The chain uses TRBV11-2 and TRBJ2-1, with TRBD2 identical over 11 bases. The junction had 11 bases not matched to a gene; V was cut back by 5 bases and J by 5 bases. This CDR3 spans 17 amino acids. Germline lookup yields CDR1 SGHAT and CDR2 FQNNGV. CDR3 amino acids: CASSQRLAGRPNNEQFF. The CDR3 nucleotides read TGTGCCAGCAGCCAACGACTAGCGGGACGCCCGAACAATGAGCAGTTCTTC.